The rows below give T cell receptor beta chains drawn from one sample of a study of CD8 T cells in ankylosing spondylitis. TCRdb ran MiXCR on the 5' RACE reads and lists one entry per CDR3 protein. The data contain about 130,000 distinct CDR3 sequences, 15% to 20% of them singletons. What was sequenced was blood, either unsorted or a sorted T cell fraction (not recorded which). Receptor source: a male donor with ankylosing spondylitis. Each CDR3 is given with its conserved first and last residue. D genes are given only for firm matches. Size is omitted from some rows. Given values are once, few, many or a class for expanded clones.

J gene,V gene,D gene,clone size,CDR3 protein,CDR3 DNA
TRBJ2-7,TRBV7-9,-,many,CASSWQGGEQYF,TGTGCCAGCAGCTGGCAGGGTGGCGAGCAGTACTTC
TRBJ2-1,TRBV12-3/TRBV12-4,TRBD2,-,CASSTREILNEQFF,TGTGCCAGCAGTACGCGGGAGATTCTCAATGAGCAGTTCTTC
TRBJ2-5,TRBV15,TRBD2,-,CATSRQIAGVGETQYF,TGTGCCACCAGCAGACAGATAGCGGGAGTTGGGGAGACCCAGTACTTC
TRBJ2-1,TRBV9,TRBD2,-,CASSATSGSYNEQFF,TGTGCCAGCAGCGCCACTAGCGGATCCTACAATGAGCAGTTCTTC
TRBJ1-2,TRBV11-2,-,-,CASSLDWGTNYGYTF,TGTGCCAGCAGCTTAGATTGGGGGACTAACTATGGCTACACCTTC
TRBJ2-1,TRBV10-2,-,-,CASSDGAEQFF,TGCGCCAGCAGTGATGGAGCTGAGCAGTTCTTC
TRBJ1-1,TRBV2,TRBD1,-,CASPDRVTEAFF,TGTGCCAGCCCGGACAGGGTTACTGAAGCTTTCTTT
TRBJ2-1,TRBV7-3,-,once,CASSLIASPQGGNEQFF,TGTGCCAGCAGCTTAATTGCTAGCCCACAGGGCGGGAATGAGCAGTTCTTC
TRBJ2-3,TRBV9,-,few,CASSVVSVTSTDTQYF,TGTGCCAGCAGCGTAGTTAGCGTTACTAGCACAGATACGCAGTATTTT
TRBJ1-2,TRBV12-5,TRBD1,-,CPRGRGQDYGYTF,TGTCCCAGAGGTAGGGGACAGGACTATGGCTACACCTTC
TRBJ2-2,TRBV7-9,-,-,CASSLAGDGELFF,TGTGCCAGCAGCTTAGCTGGGGACGGGGAGCTGTTTTTT
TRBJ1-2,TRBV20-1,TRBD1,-,CSARVNWDSYGYTF,TGCAGTGCTAGAGTCAATTGGGACAGCTATGGCTACACCTTC
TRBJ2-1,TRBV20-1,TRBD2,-,CSAVIASGYNEQFF,TGCAGTGCTGTGATCGCTAGCGGATACAATGAGCAGTTCTTC
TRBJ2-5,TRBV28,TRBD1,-,CASGGTGSLETQYF,TGTGCCAGCGGCGGGACAGGGTCCCTTGAGACCCAGTACTTC
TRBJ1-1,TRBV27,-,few,CASSLKGSVRYTEAFF,TGTGCCAGCAGTTTAAAGGGGTCGGTCCGATACACTGAAGCTTTCTTT
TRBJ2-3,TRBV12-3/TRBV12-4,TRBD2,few,CASTNLREPDTQYF,TGTGCCAGCACCAACTTGCGGGAGCCAGATACGCAGTATTTT
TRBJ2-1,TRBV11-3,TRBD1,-,CASSRRDRVNNEQFF,TGTGCCAGCAGCCGCCGGGACAGGGTAAACAATGAGCAGTTCTTC
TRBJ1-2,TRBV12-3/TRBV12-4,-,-,CASSPQYINYGYTF,TGTGCCAGCAGTCCGCAGTACATTAACTATGGCTACACCTTC
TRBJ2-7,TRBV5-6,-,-,CASSLGLPSYEQYF,TGTGCCAGCAGCCTGGGACTCCCCTCCTACGAGCAGTACTTC
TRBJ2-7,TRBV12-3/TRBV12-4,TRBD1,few,CASSKGTELTYEQYF,TGTGCCAGCAGTAAGGGGACAGAGCTTACCTACGAGCAGTACTTC
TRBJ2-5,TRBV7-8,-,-,CASSFQEIQYF,TGTGCCAGCAGCTTTCAAGAGATCCAGTACTTC
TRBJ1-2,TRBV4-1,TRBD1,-,CASSQALTGTAKIHGYTF,TGCGCCAGCAGCCAAGCCCTCACCGGGACAGCAAAAATCCATGGCTACACCTTC
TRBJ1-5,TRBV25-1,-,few,CASSGNSLDVSNQPQHF,TGTGCCAGCAGTGGAAACTCCCTCGACGTTAGCAATCAGCCCCAGCATTTT
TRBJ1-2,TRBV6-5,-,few,CASSYLQTVTRGYTF,TGTGCCAGCAGTTATCTCCAGACAGTGACTCGTGGCTACACCTTC
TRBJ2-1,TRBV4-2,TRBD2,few,CASSQDLRTSSYNEQFF,TGTGCCAGCAGCCAAGATCTTCGGACTAGCTCCTACAATGAGCAGTTCTTC
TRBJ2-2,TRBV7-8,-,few,CASSWSPERNTGELFF,TGTGCCAGCAGCTGGAGCCCGGAGAGAAACACCGGGGAGCTGTTTTTT
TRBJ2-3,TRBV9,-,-,CASSVVGPTDTQYF,TGTGCCAGCAGCGTAGTTGGTCCTACAGATACGCAGTATTTT
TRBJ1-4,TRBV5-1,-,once,CASSGRGGNEKLFF,TGCGCCAGCAGCGGAAGGGGGGGGAATGAAAAACTGTTTTTT
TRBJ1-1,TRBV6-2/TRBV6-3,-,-,CASSPLGYGGENTEAFF,TGTGCCAGCAGTCCCCTTGGGTACGGAGGAGAGAACACTGAAGCTTTCTTT
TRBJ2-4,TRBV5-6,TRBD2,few,CASSWGTSGGQYF,TGTGCCAGCAGCTGGGGGACTAGCGGGGGGCAGTACTTC
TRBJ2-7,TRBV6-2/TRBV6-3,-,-,CASSYPPFRVVIYEQYF,TGTGCCAGCAGTTACCCCCCCTTTCGGGTCGTTATCTACGAGCAGTACTTC
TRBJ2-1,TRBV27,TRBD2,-,CASSLQLAGGNEQFF,TGTGCCAGCAGTCTCCAACTAGCGGGGGGAAATGAGCAGTTCTTC
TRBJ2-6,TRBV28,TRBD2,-,CASSLGLAGSGANVLTF,TGTGCCAGCAGTTTAGGGCTAGCGGGATCTGGGGCCAACGTCCTGACTTTC
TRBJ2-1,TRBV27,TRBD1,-,CASSLGGQGKQFF,TGTGCCAGCAGTTTAGGCGGACAGGGAAAGCAGTTCTTC
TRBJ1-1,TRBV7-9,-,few,CASSLEREFLENTEAFF,TGTGCCAGCAGCCTGGAGAGGGAGTTTTTGGAGAACACTGAAGCTTTCTTT
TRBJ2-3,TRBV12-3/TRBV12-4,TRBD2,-,CASSTSGPQYF,TGTGCCAGCAGCACTAGCGGGCCGCAGTATTTT
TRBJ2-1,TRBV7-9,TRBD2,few,CASRHPSGSYNEQFF,TGTGCCAGCAGACACCCTAGCGGGAGCTACAATGAGCAGTTCTTC
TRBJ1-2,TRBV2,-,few,CASSEDPTTYGYTF,TGTGCCAGCAGTGAAGACCCCACAACCTATGGCTACACCTTC
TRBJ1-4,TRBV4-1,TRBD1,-,CASSRTGANEKLFF,TGCGCCAGCAGCCGGACAGGGGCTAATGAAAAACTGTTTTTT
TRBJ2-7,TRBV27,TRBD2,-,CASSPAGVYEQYF,TGTGCCAGCAGTCCAGCGGGGGTCTACGAGCAGTACTTC
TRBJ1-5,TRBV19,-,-,CASSITGVDNQPQHF,TGTGCCAGTAGTATAACGGGGGTTGACAATCAGCCCCAGCATTTT
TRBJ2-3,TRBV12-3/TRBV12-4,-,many,CASSLGQYSTDTQYF,TGTGCCAGCAGTTTAGGGCAGTATAGCACAGATACGCAGTATTTT
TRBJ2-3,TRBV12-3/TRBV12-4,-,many,CASSLGIDTQYF,TGTGCCAGCAGTTTGGGCATAGATACGCAGTATTTT
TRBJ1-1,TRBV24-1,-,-,CATSEGVQTEAFF,TGTGCCACCAGTGAAGGAGTCCAGACTGAAGCTTTCTTT
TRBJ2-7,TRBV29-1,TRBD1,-,CSANRGSYEQYF,TGCAGCGCCAACAGGGGTTCCTACGAGCAGTACTTC
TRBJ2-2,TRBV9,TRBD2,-,CASSAWTSGLTNTGELFF,TGTGCCAGCAGCGCCTGGACTAGCGGGCTAACGAACACCGGGGAGCTGTTTTTT
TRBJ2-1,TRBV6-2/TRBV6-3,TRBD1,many,CASSYSSTGGISYNEQFF,TGTGCCAGCAGTTACTCTTCGACAGGGGGCATCTCCTACAATGAGCAGTTCTTC
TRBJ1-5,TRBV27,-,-,CASRASLGNQPQHF,TGTGCCAGCAGGGCTTCCCTGGGGAATCAGCCCCAGCATTTT
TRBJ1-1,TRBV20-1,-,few,CSARTIQANTEAFF,TGCAGTGCTAGAACGATACAAGCGAACACTGAAGCTTTCTTT